One and the same sample provided the 16 T cell receptor beta chains below, sequenced in a study of blood T cell repertoires in COVID-19. TCRdb keeps only in-frame clones here, not all; method: immunoSEQ multiplex PCR. The data contain tens of thousands of clones, about 87% of them seen just once; the ten biggest clones take up 15%. The sample was peripheral blood. The receptors derive from a human donor in a cohort sampled during active COVID-19.

The chain combines TRBV10-1 with TRBJ1-2, with 7 nucleotides matching TRBD1. Germline assignment: CDR1 WNHNN and CDR2 SYGVQD (reference sequence). V shed 4 bases, J shed 0 bases, and the junction held 2 bases outside the gene matches. The CDR3 consists of 14 residues. The CDR3 DNA reads TGCGCCAGCAGTGGACAGGGTTCTAACTATGGCTACACCTTC. This encodes CASSGQGSNYGYTF.

The chain has TRBV7-9 and TRBJ1-3, with 7 bases identical to TRBD1. Germline CDR1 SEHNR, CDR2 FQNEAQ (reference sequence). The CDR3 has 15 residues. J lost 2 bases, V lost 5 bases, and 6 bases had no gene match. The CDR3 DNA is TGTGCCAGCAGCGAAAGGACAGGCCCTGGAAACACCATATATTTT. This gives the protein CASSERTGPGNTIYF.

V and J are TRBV2 and TRBJ1-2, with 11 bases identical to TRBD1. The CDR3 covers 15 residues. Germline V gene lookup returns CDR1 SNHLY and CDR2 FYNNEI. Trimming at V came to 11 bases and at J to 0 bases, leaving 8 bases not matched to a gene. CDR3: CAERDRGIANYGYTF. The CDR3 coding sequence is TGTGCCGAACGGGACAGGGGGATAGCTAACTATGGCTACACCTTC.

The V call is TRBV7-3, the J call TRBJ2-2; 9 bases line up with TRBD1. V trimming: 6 bases; J trimming: 3 bases; junction bases outside the gene matches: 8. Germline CDR1 and CDR2: SGHTA and FQGTGA. This CDR3 spans 16 amino acids. The CDR3 region is CASRAGTGFHTGELFF. For the CDR3, the DNA is TGTGCCAGCAGGGCCGGGACAGGGTTTCACACCGGGGAGCTGTTTTTT.

J is TRBJ2-5 and V is TRBV6-1; 8 nucleotides match TRBD2. Germline assignment: CDR1 MNHNS and CDR2 SASEGT. The CDR3 spans 15 residues. J gave up 5 bases and V 1 base, and 6 bases lay outside the gene matches. The CDR3 spells CASSEEGSGAETQYF. The DNA of the CDR3 is TGTGCCAGCAGTGAAGAGGGTAGCGGGGCCGAGACCCAGTACTTC.

This clone was seen only once. This chain links TRBV6-6 with TRBJ2-7; 8 bases match TRBD2. Trimming at V came to 4 bases and at J to 1 base, leaving 9 bases not matched to a gene. This CDR3 is 16 amino acids long. Germline-derived CDR1 and CDR2 are MNHNY and SVGAGI (reference sequence). The CDR3 sequence is CASSSLGRGASYEQYF. DNA of the CDR3: TGTGCCAGCAGTTCCCTGGGGCGGGGGGCTTCCTACGAGCAGTACTTC.

This chain links TRBV5-6 with TRBJ2-7; the match to TRBD1 covers 9 bases. Germline V CDR1 and CDR2: SGHDT, YYEEEE. The CDR3 covers 14 residues. The junction had 2 bases not matched to a gene; V was cut back by 4 bases and J by 0 bases. DNA of the CDR3: TGTGCCAGCAGCGGGGACAGGGTCTCCTACGAGCAGTACTTC. It translates to CASSGDRVSYEQYF.

The rearrangement joins TRBV9 to TRBJ2-1, with D perhaps TRBD2 (6 bases). Trimming removed 4 bases from V and 0 bases from J, with 11 bases in between. This CDR3 has 15 residues. Germline CDR1 SGDLS, CDR2 YYNGEE. This chain's CDR3 is CASSREPASYNEQFF. The CDR3 bases are TGTGCCAGCAGCCGGGAGCCGGCCTCCTACAATGAGCAGTTCTTC.

The V call is TRBV3-1 (or the pseudogene TRBV3-2), the J call TRBJ2-3; TRBD2 might be the D (7 bases). CDR1 and CDR2 from the germline V gene are LGHDT and YNNKEL (reference sequence). The CDR3 runs to 16 residues. V was pared by 3 bases and J by 4 bases, with 17 bases between. CDR3 in amino acids: CASSQGGGSWSDTQYF. CDR3 bases: TGTGCCAGCAGCCAGGGGGGCGGGAGCTGGTCAGATACGCAGTATTTT.

The V call is TRBV28, the J call TRBJ2-7, with D tentatively TRBD1 (6 bases). CDR3 size: 15 residues. V was trimmed by 6 bases and J by 5 bases, leaving 20 bases between them. Germline lookup yields CDR1 MDHEN and CDR2 SYDVKM. CDR3 sequence (DNA): TGTGCCAGCAGCCCCTGGGGGCAGGGCCGGGACGAGCAGTACTTC. Protein product: CASSPWGQGRDEQYF.

This rearrangement joins TRBV15 to TRBJ2-6; D is ambiguous. Germline CDR1 LNHNV, CDR2 YYDKDF (reference sequence). This CDR3 has 13 residues. Deletions cut 3 bases from V and 4 bases from J, with 4 bases between. CDR3 sequence (DNA): TGTGCCACCAGCAGTGCGGGGGCCAACGTCCTGACTTTC. It is translated as CATSSAGANVLTF. The complete variable domain, with remaining parts taken from reference TRBV15 and TRBJ2-6, reads DAMVIQNPRYQVTQFGKPVTLSCSQTLNHNVMYWYQQKSSQAPKLLFHYYDKDFNNEADTPDNFQSRRPNTSFCFLDIRSPGLGDTAMYLCATSSAGANVLTFGAGSRLTVL.

V is TRBV11-2 and J is TRBJ1-2; 9 nucleotides agree with TRBD1. The germline gives CDR1 SGHAT, CDR2 FQNNGV. CDR3 length: 15 residues. The ends lost 5 bases at V and 8 bases at J; junction bases unmatched: 12. CDR3 bases: TGTGCCAGCAGCCGTGGGACAGGGTCGGTGGAGGGCTACACCTTC. Its translation: CASSRGTGSVEGYTF.

The genes are TRBV29-1 and TRBJ1-5; the D is unclear. Germline V gene lookup returns CDR1 SQVTM and CDR2 ANQGSEA. The V end was cut by 7 bases, the J end by 7 bases, with 5 bases between. This CDR3 contains 9 residues. The CDR3 region is CSGVQPQHF. The CDR3 nucleotides are TGCAGCGGAGTCCAGCCCCAGCATTTT.

The chain employs TRBV4-1 and TRBJ1-3; 8 positions match TRBD1. Germline CDR1 MGHRA, CDR2 YSYEKL. CDR3 length: 17 residues. The V segment lost 5 bases and the J segment 1 base; nucleotides outside the gene matches: 10. CDR3 loop: CASSYGQGSGSGNTIYF. For the CDR3, the DNA is TGCGCCAGCAGCTATGGACAGGGATCTGGATCTGGAAACACCATATATTTT.

This clone is medium-sized (0.01 to 0.1%) within its sample. The chain carries TRBV23-1 and TRBJ2-2; 8 positions agree with TRBD2. TRBV23-1 is filed as an ORF, its function uncertain. J gave up 6 bases and V 4 bases, and 13 bases lay outside the gene matches. The CDR3 is 17 amino acids. CDR3 region: CASSPSGREGLAGELFF. In DNA, the CDR3 is TGCGCCAGCAGTCCGTCGGGACGGGAGGGCCTGGCCGGGGAGCTGTTTTTT.

The chain is built from TRBV9 and TRBJ2-7; 12 positions match TRBD2. Unmatched junction bases numbered 2, after V lost 0 bases and J lost 4 bases. The CDR3 has 15 amino acids. Germline CDR1 reads SGDLS; CDR2 reads YYNGEE. CDR3 loop: CASSVGLAGEYEQYF. CDR3 nucleotides: TGTGCCAGCAGCGTAGGACTAGCGGGAGAATACGAGCAGTACTTC.